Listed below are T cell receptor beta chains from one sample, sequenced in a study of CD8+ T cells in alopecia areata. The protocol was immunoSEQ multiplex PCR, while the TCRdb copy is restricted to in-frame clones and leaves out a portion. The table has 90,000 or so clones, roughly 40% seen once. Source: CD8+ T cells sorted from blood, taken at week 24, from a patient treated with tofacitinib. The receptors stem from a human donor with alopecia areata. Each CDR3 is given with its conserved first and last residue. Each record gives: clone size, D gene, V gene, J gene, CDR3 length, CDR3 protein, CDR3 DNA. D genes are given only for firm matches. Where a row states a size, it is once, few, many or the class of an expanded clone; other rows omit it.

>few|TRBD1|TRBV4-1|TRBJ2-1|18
CASSHGLGKGQGDNEQFF
TGCGCCAGCAGCCATGGATTGGGTAAGGGACAGGGCGACAATGAGCAGTTCTTC
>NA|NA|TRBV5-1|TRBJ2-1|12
CASSPGDNEQFF
TGCGCCAGCAGCCCTGGAGACAATGAGCAGTTCTTC
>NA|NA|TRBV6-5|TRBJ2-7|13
CASSYSGRSEQYF
TGTGCCAGCAGTTACTCGGGTAGATCCGAGCAGTACTTC
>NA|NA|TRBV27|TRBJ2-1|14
CASSFLSPRNEQFF
TGTGCCAGCAGTTTTCTTTCCCCTAGGAATGAGCAGTTCTTC
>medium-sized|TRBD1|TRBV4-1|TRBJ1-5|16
CASSQDSGGGDQPQHF
TGCGCCAGCAGCCAAGATTCAGGGGGCGGTGATCAGCCCCAGCATTTT
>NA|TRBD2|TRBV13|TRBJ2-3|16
CASSPRASGSTDTQYF
TGTGCCAGCAGCCCCCGGGCTAGCGGGAGCACAGATACGCAGTATTTT
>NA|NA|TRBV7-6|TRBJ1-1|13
CASSLEQRTEAFF
TGTGCCAGCAGCTTAGAACAAAGAACTGAAGCTTTCTTT
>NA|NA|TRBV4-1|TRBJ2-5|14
CASSQEWAEETQYF
TGCGCCAGCAGCCAAGAATGGGCAGAAGAGACCCAGTACTTC
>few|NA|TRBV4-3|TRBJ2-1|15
CASSQDQGRGNEQFF
TGCGCCAGCAGCCAAGATCAGGGGAGAGGGAATGAGCAGTTCTTC
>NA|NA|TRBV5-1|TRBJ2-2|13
CATGTLNTGELFF
TGCGCCACCGGGACTCTGAACACCGGGGAGCTGTTTTTT
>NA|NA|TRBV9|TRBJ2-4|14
CASSPPGLGNIQYF
TGTGCCAGCAGCCCCCCAGGGCTCGGAAACATTCAGTACTTC
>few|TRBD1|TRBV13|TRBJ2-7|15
CASRSHGTGFYEQYF
TGTGCCAGCAGATCACACGGGACAGGTTTCTACGAGCAGTACTTC
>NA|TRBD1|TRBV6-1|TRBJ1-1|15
CASTRFRTGDTEAFF
TGTGCCAGCACCCGATTCAGGACAGGGGACACTGAAGCTTTCTTT
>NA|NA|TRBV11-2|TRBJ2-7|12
CASSYSILEQYF
TGTGCCAGCAGCTACTCCATTCTCGAGCAGTACTTC
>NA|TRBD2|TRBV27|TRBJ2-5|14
CASTEAGNQETQYF
TGTGCCAGCACGGAAGCGGGGAACCAAGAGACCCAGTACTTC
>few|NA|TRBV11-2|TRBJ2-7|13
CASSLGQLNEQYF
TGTGCCAGCAGCCTAGGACAGTTGAACGAGCAGTACTTC
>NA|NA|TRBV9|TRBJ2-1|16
CASSDTGTPFGDEQFF
TGTGCCAGCAGCGATACCGGGACTCCATTCGGGGATGAGCAGTTCTTC